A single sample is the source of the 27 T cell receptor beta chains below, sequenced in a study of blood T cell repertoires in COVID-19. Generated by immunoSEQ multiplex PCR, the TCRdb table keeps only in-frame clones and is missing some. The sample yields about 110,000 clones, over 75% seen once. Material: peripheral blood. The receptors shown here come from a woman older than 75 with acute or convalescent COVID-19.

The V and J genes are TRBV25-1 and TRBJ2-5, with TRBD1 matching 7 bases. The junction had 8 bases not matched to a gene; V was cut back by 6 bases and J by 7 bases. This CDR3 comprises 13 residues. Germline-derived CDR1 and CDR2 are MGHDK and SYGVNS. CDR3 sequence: CASSKTGVGTQYF. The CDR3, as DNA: TGTGCCAGCAGCAAAACAGGGGTCGGGACCCAGTACTTC.

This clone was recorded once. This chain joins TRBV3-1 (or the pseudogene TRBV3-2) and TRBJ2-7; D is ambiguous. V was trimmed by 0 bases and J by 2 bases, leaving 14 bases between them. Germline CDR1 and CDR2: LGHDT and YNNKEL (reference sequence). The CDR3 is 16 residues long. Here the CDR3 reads CASSQDPRDCTYEQYF. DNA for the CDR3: TGTGCCAGCAGCCAAGATCCCCGCGACTGTACCTACGAGCAGTACTTC.

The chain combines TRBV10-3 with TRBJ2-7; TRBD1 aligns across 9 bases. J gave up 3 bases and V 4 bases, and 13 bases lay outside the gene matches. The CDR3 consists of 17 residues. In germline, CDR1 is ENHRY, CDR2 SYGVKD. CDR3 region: CAISGDSRGTGYYEQYF. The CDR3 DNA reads TGTGCCATCAGTGGAGATTCCCGGGGGACAGGGTACTACGAGCAGTACTTC.

The CDR3 sequence: CASSVAERSSYNSPLHF. CDR3 sequence (DNA): TGTGCCAGCAGCGTAGCTGAGAGGAGCTCCTATAATTCACCCCTCCACTTT. The V gene is TRBV9, the J gene TRBJ1-6; D ambiguous. Germline V gene lookup returns CDR1 SGDLS and CDR2 YYNGEE. The V gene lost 0 bases and the J gene lost 0 bases, with 10 bases spanning the gap. CDR3 size: 17 residues.

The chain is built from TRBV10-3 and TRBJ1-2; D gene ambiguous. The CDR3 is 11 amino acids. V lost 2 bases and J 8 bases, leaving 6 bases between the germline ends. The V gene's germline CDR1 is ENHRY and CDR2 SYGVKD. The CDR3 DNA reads TGTGCCATCAGTGAGCGGAGGGGCTACACCTTC. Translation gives CAISERRGYTF.

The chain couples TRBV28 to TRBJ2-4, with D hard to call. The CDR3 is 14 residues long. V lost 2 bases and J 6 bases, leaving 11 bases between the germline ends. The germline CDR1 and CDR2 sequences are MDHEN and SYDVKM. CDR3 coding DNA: TGTGCCAGCAGTTTAACGGGTCCGGGAAACATTCAGTACTTC. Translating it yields CASSLTGPGNIQYF.

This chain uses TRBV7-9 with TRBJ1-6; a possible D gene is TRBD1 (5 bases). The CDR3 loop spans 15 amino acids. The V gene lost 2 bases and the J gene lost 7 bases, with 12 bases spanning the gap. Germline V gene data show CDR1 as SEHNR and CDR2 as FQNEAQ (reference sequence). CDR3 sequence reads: CASSLSGQGNSPLHF. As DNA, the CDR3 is TGTGCCAGCAGCTTAAGTGGGCAGGGCAATTCACCCCTCCACTTT.

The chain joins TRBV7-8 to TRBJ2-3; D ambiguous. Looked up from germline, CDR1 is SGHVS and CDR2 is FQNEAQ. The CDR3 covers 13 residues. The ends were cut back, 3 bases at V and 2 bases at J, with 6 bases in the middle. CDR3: CASSFVFTDTQYF. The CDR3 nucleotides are TGTGCCAGCAGCTTCGTGTTCACAGATACGCAGTATTTT.

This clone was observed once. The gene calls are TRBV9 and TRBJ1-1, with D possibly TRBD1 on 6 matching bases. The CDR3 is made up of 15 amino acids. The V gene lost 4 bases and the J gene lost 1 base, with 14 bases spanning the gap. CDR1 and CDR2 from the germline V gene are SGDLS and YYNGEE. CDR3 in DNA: TGTGCCAGCAGCCCACGGTGGACAGAGAACACTGAAGCTTTCTTT. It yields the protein CASSPRWTENTEAFF.

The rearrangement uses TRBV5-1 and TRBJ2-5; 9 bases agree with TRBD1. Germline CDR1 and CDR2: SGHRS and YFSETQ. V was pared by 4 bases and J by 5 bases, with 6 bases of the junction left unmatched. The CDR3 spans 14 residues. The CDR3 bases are TGCGCCAGCAGCGGACAGGGGTGGGGGGAGACCCAGTACTTC. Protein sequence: CASSGQGWGETQYF.

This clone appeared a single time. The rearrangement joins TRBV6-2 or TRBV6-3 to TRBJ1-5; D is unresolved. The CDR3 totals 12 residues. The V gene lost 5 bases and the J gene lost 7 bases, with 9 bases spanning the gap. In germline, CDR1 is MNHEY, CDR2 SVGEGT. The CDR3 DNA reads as TGTGCCAGCAGTATGCTGGAGCAGCCCCAGCATTTT. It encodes CASSMLEQPQHF.

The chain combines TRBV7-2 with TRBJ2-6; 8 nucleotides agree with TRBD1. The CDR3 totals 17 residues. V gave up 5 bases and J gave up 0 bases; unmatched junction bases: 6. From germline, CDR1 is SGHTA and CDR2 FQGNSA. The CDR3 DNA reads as TGTGCCAGCAGCGACAGGGGATTCGTCTCTGGGGCCAACGTCCTGACTTTC. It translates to CASSDRGFVSGANVLTF.

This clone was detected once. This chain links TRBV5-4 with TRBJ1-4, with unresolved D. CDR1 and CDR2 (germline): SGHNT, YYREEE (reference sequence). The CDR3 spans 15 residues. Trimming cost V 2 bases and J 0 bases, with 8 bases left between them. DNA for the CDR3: TGTGCCAGCAGCTTCGACACCTCAACTAATGAAAAACTGTTTTTT. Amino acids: CASSFDTSTNEKLFF.

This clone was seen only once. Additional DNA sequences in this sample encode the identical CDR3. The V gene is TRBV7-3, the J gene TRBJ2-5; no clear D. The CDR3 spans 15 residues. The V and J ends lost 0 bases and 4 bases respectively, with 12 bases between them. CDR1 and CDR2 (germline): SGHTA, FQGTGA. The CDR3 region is CASSLTSLPGETQYF. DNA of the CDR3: TGTGCCAGCAGCTTAACGTCACTCCCTGGAGAGACCCAGTACTTC.

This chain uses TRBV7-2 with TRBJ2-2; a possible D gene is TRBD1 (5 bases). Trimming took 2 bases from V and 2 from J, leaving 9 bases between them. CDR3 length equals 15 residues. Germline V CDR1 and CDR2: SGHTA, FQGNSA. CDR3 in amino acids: CASSLSWTNTGELFF. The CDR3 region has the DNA TGTGCCAGCAGCTTAAGTTGGACAAACACCGGGGAGCTGTTTTTT.

CDR3 region: CASSDRVSYNEQFF. For the CDR3, the DNA is TGTGCCAGCAGTGACAGGGTCTCCTACAATGAGCAGTTCTTC. The chain has TRBV2 and TRBJ2-1; tentatively, D is TRBD1 (5 bases). CDR1 and CDR2 from the germline V gene are SNHLY and FYNNEI. V lost 3 bases to trimming and J lost 0 bases, with 6 bases between them. This CDR3 is built from 14 residues.

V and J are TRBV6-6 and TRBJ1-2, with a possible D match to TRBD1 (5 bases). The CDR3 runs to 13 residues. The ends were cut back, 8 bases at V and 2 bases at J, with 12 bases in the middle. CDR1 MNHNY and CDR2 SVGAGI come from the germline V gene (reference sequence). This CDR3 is CASCRGSNYGYTF. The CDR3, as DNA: TGTGCCAGCTGCCGGGGGTCAAACTATGGCTACACCTTC.

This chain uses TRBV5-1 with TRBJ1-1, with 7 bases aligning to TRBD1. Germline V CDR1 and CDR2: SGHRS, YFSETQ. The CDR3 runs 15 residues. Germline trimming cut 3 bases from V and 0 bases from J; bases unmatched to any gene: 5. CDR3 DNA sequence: TGCGCCAGCAGCTCGATGACAGGGATGAACACTGAAGCTTTCTTT. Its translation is CASSSMTGMNTEAFF.

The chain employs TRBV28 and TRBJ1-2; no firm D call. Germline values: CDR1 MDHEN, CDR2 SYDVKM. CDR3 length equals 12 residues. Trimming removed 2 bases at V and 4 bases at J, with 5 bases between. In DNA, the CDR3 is TGTGCCAGCAGTTTAACAGCCTATGGCTACACCTTC. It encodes CASSLTAYGYTF.

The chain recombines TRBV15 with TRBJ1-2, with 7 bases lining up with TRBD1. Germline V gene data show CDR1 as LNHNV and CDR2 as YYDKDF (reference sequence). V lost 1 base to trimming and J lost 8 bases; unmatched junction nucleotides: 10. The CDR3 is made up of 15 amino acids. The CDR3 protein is CATSRVLGGRRGYTF. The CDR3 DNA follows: TGTGCCACCAGCAGAGTACTAGGGGGCCGGAGGGGCTACACCTTC.

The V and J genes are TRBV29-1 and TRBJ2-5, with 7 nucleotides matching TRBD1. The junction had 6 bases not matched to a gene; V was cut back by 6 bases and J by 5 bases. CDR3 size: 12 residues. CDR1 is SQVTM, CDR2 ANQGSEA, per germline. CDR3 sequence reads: CSVHRGGETQYF. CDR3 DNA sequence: TGCAGCGTACACAGGGGCGGGGAGACCCAGTACTTC.

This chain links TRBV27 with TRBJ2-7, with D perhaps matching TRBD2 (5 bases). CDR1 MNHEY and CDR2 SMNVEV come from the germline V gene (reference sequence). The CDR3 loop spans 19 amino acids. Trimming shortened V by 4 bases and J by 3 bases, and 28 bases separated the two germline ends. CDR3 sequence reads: CASSSAVDPRSKQRYEQYF. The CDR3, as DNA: TGTGCCAGCAGTTCAGCGGTGGATCCCAGGTCTAAACAACGCTACGAGCAGTACTTC.

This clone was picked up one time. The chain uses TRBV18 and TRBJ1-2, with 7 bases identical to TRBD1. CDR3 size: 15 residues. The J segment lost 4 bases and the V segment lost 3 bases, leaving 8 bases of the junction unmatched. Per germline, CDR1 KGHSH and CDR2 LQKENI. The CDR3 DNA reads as TGTGCCAGCTCACCGCAACCGGACAGGCTCTATGGCTACACCTTC. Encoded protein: CASSPQPDRLYGYTF. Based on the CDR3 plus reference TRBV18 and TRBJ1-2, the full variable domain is NAGVMQNPRHLVRRRGQEARLRCSPMKGHSHVYWYRQLPEEGLKFMVYLQKENIIDESGMPKERFSAEFPKEGPSILRIQQVVRGDSAAYFCASSPQPDRLYGYTFGSGTRLTVV.

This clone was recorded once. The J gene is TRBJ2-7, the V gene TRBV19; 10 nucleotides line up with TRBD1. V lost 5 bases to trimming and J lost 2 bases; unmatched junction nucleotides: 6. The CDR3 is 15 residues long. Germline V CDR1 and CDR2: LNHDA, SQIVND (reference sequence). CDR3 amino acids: CASSPTGQGAYEQYF. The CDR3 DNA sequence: TGTGCCAGTAGTCCGACCGGACAGGGGGCCTACGAGCAGTACTTC.

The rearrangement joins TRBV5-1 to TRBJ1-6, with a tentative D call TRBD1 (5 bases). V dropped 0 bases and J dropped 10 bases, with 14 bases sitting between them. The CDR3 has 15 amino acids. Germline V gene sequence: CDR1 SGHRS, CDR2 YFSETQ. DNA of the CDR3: TGCGCCAGCAGCTTGGGCAGGGACTTTCAATCACCCCTCCACTTT. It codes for CASSLGRDFQSPLHF.

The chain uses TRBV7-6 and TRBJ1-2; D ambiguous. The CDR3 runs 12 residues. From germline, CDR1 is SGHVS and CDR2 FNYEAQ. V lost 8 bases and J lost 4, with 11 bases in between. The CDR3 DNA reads TGTGCCAGCTCTAGCCGGGGCTATGGCTACACCTTC. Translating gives CASSSRGYGYTF.

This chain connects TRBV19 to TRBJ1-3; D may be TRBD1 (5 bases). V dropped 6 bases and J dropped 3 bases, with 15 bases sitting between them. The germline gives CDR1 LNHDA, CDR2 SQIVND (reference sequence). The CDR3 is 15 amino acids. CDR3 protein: CASRMGDYFGNTIYF. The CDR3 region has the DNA TGTGCCAGTAGGATGGGGGACTATTTTGGAAACACCATATATTTT.